The clone carrying this TCR beta chain was found many times. The antigen remains unidentified. Losses at the gene ends were 0 bases for V and 6 bases for J; bases not matched to a gene: 13. The CDR3 extends over 18 amino acids. The germline gives CDR1 DFQATT, CDR2 SNEGSKA (reference sequence). The sorted Tregs were CD4+CD25+CD127-/low cells. Study observations and caveats: Whole repertoires were not studied in the larger cohort, only one V-J beta rearrangement. Tumor-infiltrating Treg TCR alpha and beta sequences overlapped most with tumor naive CD4+ T cells, then blood naive.

Each CDR3 protein is one row after TCRdb ran MiXCR on the 5' RACE reads. The sample carries roughly 30,000 distinct CDR3 sequences, about a quarter recorded once. This chain uses TRBV20-1 with TRBJ2-1; 11 bases match TRBD2. Sequencing was done on a sample of tumor-infiltrating Tregs sorted from the breast tumor. The receptor comes from a female donor with breast cancer. The CDR3 spells CSAREPPSGRRDPNEQFF. CDR3 nucleotide sequence: TGCAGTGCTAGAGAACCCCCTAGCGGGAGGAGGGACCCCAATGAGCAGTTCTTC.